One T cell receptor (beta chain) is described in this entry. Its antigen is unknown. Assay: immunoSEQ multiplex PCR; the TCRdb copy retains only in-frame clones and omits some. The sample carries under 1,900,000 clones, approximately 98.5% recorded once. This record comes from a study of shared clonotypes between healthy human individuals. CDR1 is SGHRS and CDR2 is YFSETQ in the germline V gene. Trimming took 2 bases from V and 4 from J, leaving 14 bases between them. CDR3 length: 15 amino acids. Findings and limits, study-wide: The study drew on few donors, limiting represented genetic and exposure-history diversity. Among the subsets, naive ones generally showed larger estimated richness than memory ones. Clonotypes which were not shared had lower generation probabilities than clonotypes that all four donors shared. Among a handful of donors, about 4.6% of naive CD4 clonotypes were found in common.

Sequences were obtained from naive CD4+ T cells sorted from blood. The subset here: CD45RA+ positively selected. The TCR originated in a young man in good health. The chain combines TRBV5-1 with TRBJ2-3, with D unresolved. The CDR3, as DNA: TGCGCCAGCAGCTTCCCAGATAGTGGAGCAGATACGCAGTATTTT. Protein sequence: CASSFPDSGADTQYF.